The T cell receptor (beta chain) described here comes from a study of early stage breast cancer tumors. The overall study: About 80% of the 16 invasive tumors were ER+, PR+ and HER2-.

General observations from the study: Bulk DNA sequencing of unsorted cells missed chain pairing and markers. In about 90% of the 16 patients, blood comparison separated tumor from normal breast. Commonly generated sequences made up most enriched TCRB sequences shared between patients.

Clones were sequenced by immunoSEQ multiplex PCR, and TCRdb holds only the in-frame ones, with some missing. The data show tens of thousands of clones, approximately 84% seen once. Concerning this clone: The antigen is undetermined.

This receptor was taken from a person between 45 and 65 years old with breast cancer. Specimen: blood.

The CDR3 DNA follows: TGTGCCAGCAGTGAAGCCAGGGTCTATACGCAGTATTTT. Protein sequence: CASSEARVYTQYF. The chain recombines TRBV6-1 with TRBJ2-3; the D gene is possibly TRBD1 (5 bases). The germline gives CDR1 MNHNS, CDR2 SASEGT. The CDR3 is 13 residues long. Trimming removed 0 bases at V and 7 bases at J, with 8 bases between.